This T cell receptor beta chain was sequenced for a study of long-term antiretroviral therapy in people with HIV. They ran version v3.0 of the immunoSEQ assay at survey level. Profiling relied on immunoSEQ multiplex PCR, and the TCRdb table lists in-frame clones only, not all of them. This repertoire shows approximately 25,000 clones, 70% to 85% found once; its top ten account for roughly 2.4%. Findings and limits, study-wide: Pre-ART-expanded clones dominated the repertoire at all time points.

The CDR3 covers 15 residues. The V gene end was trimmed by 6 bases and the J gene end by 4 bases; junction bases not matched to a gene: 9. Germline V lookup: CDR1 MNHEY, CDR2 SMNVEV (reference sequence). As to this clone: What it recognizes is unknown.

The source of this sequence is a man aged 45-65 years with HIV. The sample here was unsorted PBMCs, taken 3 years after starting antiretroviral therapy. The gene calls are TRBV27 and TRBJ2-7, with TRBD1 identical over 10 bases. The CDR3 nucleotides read TGTGCCAGCAGCTCACGGACAGGGGGTATATACGAGCAGTACTTC. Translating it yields CASSSRTGGIYEQYF.